The 19 T cell receptor beta chains given below trace back to one sample, sequenced in a study of T cell repertoires in ileal Crohn's disease. Repertoires were generated with immunoSEQ multiplex PCR, while TCRdb's copy carries only in-frame clones and drops some. The sample lists over 14,000 clones; about 73% were seen once. The sequenced material came from ileal tissue. These receptor sequences come from an adult with Crohn's disease.

CDR3 sequence: CASSVLAGGTDTQYF. CDR3 sequence (DNA): TGTGCCAGCAGTGTGTTAGCGGGGGGCACAGATACGCAGTATTTT. The gene calls are TRBV2 and TRBJ2-3, with TRBD2 identical over 9 bases. Losses at the gene ends were 4 bases for V and 1 base for J; bases not matched to a gene: 3. Germline V lookup: CDR1 SNHLY, CDR2 FYNNEI. The CDR3 length is 15 residues.

The chain carries TRBV2 and TRBJ2-3; TRBD2 might be the D (6 bases). V lost 3 bases to trimming and J lost 6 bases, with 10 bases between them. CDR1 and CDR2 from the germline V gene are SNHLY and FYNNEI. The CDR3 loop spans 13 amino acids. The DNA of the CDR3 is TGTGCCAGCAGTGATCGGAGGGGTGATACGCAGTATTTT. Amino acid sequence: CASSDRRGDTQYF.

By its share, this clone is medium-sized. The chain recombines TRBV5-6 with TRBJ2-2; D is possibly TRBD1 (6 bases). V was cut by 2 bases and J by 3 bases, with 14 bases left in between. From germline, CDR1 is SGHDT and CDR2 YYEEEE. This CDR3 has 16 amino acids. The CDR3, as DNA: TGTGCCAGCAGCTTCCCGGCGGACAGTTACACCGGGGAGCTGTTTTTT. Amino acids: CASSFPADSYTGELFF.

This sequence joins TRBV7-9 and TRBJ1-3, with TRBD1 matching 7 bases. After removal of 5 bases from V and 3 bases from J, the junction contained 4 bases not matched to a gene. The CDR3 length is 14 residues. Germline CDR1 SEHNR, CDR2 FQNEAQ (reference sequence). The CDR3 region has the DNA TGTGCCAGCAGCCGGGACAGCCATGGAAACACCATATATTTT. Translation gives CASSRDSHGNTIYF.

This rearrangement joins TRBV5-1 to TRBJ2-7, with 9 nucleotides matching TRBD1. The CDR3 is 14 amino acids. The germline V gene encodes CDR1 SGHRS and CDR2 YFSETQ. With 5 bases clipped from V and 4 bases from J, the junction kept 7 bases outside the gene matches. CDR3 DNA sequence: TGCGCCAGCAGGCCGGACAGGGGTAGGTACGAGCAGTACTTC. The encoded protein is CASRPDRGRYEQYF.

This sequence joins TRBV10-3 and TRBJ2-2; 15 bases align to TRBD2. The V gene's germline CDR1 is ENHRY and CDR2 SYGVKD. The CDR3 consists of 15 residues. Trimming took 6 bases from V and 5 from J; bases not matched to a gene: 1. The CDR3 protein is CAIRGLAGGTGELFF. In DNA form, the CDR3 reads TGTGCCATCAGGGGACTAGCGGGGGGAACCGGGGAGCTGTTTTTT.

This clone was detected a few times. This sequence joins TRBV10-2 and TRBJ2-2; 9 nucleotides align to TRBD1. The CDR3 sequence is 12 residues long. Germline loops: CDR1 WSHSY, CDR2 SAAADI. V was clipped by 3 bases and J by 15 bases; unmatched bases: 5. CDR3 DNA: TGCGCCAGCAGTGACCCGACAGGGGGGGTGTTTTTT. Protein: CASSDPTGGVFF.

This chain uses TRBV11-2 with TRBJ1-2, with D possibly TRBD1 on 6 matching bases. This CDR3 comprises 13 residues. V dropped 5 bases and J dropped 1 base, with 8 bases sitting between them. Germline-derived CDR1 and CDR2 are SGHAT and FQNNGV. The CDR3 here is CASSPQGNYGYTF. The CDR3 coding sequence is TGTGCCAGCAGCCCACAGGGTAACTATGGCTACACCTTC.

This clone was found once. The rearrangement joins TRBV6-1 to TRBJ1-2; D gene unclear. This CDR3 has 14 residues. CDR1 MNHNS and CDR2 SASEGT come from the germline V gene. The ends were cut back, 6 bases at V and 4 bases at J, with 15 bases in the middle. CDR3 nucleotide sequence: TGTGCCAGCAGACGAGCTGGGGTGAGCTATGGCTACACCTTC. Its protein product is CASRRAGVSYGYTF.

This clone is a singleton in its sample. Other nucleotide sequences in the sample specify the same CDR3. The chain recombines TRBV6-5 with TRBJ2-5; TRBD2 matches at 12 bases. CDR1 is MNHEY and CDR2 is SVGAGI in the germline V gene. The V segment lost 0 bases and the J segment 4 bases; nucleotides outside the gene matches: 0. The CDR3 is made up of 15 amino acids. The CDR3 is CASSYSTSGGETQYF. The CDR3 coding sequence is TGTGCCAGCAGTTACTCGACTAGCGGGGGAGAGACCCAGTACTTC.

This clone was seen only a few times. The chain joins TRBV7-3 to TRBJ2-5, with no clear D. CDR3 length: 13 residues. Between the trimmed V and J ends, which lost 2 bases and 0 bases, there was a span of 4 bases. Germline CDR1 reads SGHTA; CDR2 reads FQGTGA. CDR3 sequence: CASSLEYQETQYF. The CDR3 DNA reads TGTGCCAGCAGCTTAGAATACCAAGAGACCCAGTACTTC.

CDR3 region: CASSRDVKGTEAFF. The CDR3 DNA follows: TGTGCCAGCTCACGGGACGTCAAAGGCACTGAAGCTTTCTTT. V is TRBV18 and J is TRBJ1-1; possible D gene TRBD1, 5 bases. Germline CDR1 and CDR2: KGHSH and LQKENI. CDR3 size: 14 residues. Trimming removed 4 bases from V and 4 bases from J, with 13 bases in between. The entire variable domain, with the rest obtained from reference TRBV18 and TRBJ1-1, is as follows: NAGVMQNPRHLVRRRGQEARLRCSPMKGHSHVYWYRQLPEEGLKFMVYLQKENIIDESGMPKERFSAEFPKEGPSILRIQQVVRGDSAAYFCASSRDVKGTEAFFGQGTRLTVV.

The table lists this clone with a few counts. V usage is TRBV21-1 and J usage is TRBJ2-5; TRBD2 is the table's D call, not checked against the DNA. TRBV21-1 is assigned pseudogene status. The CDR3 totals 15 residues. Written as DNA, the CDR3 is TGTGCCAGCAATGGCGCGGGGACCTCCCTGGAGACCCAGTACTTC. Protein product: CASNGAGTSLETQYF.

The rearrangement uses TRBV19 and TRBJ2-7; the D call may be TRBD1 or TRBD2 (6 bases each). There are 15 residues in the CDR3. Trimming removed 10 bases from V and 2 bases from J, with 21 bases in between. Germline V lookup: CDR1 LNHDA, CDR2 SQIVND (reference sequence). CDR3 bases: TGTGCCACCAGGGCCGACAGGACTATTCCCTACGAGCAGTACTTC. Protein sequence: CATRADRTIPYEQYF.

The genes are TRBV4-2 and TRBJ2-7; D is perhaps TRBD2 (6 bases). V lost 3 bases, J lost 7 bases, and 13 bases lay in between. Germline values: CDR1 LGHNA, CDR2 YNFKEQ. CDR3 length equals 13 residues. This CDR3 reads CASSQDLGREQYF. CDR3 nucleotide sequence: TGTGCCAGCAGCCAGGATCTAGGGAGGGAGCAGTACTTC.

V is TRBV5-1 and J is TRBJ1-3; D uncertain. This CDR3 has 16 amino acids. Germline values: CDR1 SGHRS, CDR2 YFSETQ. The V end lost 0 bases, the J end lost 0 bases, and 10 bases lay between the germline ends. CDR3: CASSLETSRSGNTIYF. CDR3 nucleotides: TGCGCCAGCAGCTTGGAAACCAGCCGCTCTGGAAACACCATATATTTT. The entire variable domain, with the rest obtained from reference TRBV5-1 and TRBJ1-3, is as follows: KAGVTQTPRYLIKTRGQQVTLSCSPISGHRSVSWYQQTPGQGLQFLFEYFSETQRNKGNFPGRFSGRQFSNSRSEMNVSTLELGDSALYLCASSLETSRSGNTIYFGEGSWLTVV.

This rearrangement joins TRBV12-5 to TRBJ1-2; D gene unclear. Germline V lookup: CDR1 LGHNT, CDR2 FRNRAP. Trimming left V 0 bases short and J 7 bases short, with 9 bases between. The CDR3 loop spans 13 amino acids. The CDR3 protein is CASGLVSGSGYTF. The CDR3 bases are TGTGCTAGTGGTTTGGTCTCGGGGAGTGGCTACACCTTC.

The gene calls are TRBV18 and TRBJ2-6, with TRBD1 matching over 12 bases. Germline CDR1 reads KGHSH; CDR2 reads LQKENI. The trim removed 6 bases at V and 4 bases at J, leaving 7 bases unmatched. The CDR3 loop spans 17 amino acids. The CDR3 nucleotides read TGTGCCAGCTCCCCGGGACAGGGGGCGAGAGGGGCCAACGTCCTGACTTTC. Protein sequence: CASSPGQGARGANVLTF. The complete variable domain, with remaining parts taken from reference TRBV18 and TRBJ2-6, reads NAGVMQNPRHLVRRRGQEARLRCSPMKGHSHVYWYRQLPEEGLKFMVYLQKENIIDESGMPKERFSAEFPKEGPSILRIQQVVRGDSAAYFCASSPGQGARGANVLTFGAGSRLTVL.

The chain links TRBV19 to TRBJ1-1; D unresolved. The CDR3 sequence is 12 residues long. Trimming took 7 bases from V and 4 from J, leaving 10 bases between them. CDR1 is LNHDA and CDR2 is SQIVND in the germline V gene (reference sequence). For the CDR3, the DNA is TGTGCCAGTACCAGATGGGGCACTGAAGCTTTCTTT. This sequence encodes CASTRWGTEAFF.